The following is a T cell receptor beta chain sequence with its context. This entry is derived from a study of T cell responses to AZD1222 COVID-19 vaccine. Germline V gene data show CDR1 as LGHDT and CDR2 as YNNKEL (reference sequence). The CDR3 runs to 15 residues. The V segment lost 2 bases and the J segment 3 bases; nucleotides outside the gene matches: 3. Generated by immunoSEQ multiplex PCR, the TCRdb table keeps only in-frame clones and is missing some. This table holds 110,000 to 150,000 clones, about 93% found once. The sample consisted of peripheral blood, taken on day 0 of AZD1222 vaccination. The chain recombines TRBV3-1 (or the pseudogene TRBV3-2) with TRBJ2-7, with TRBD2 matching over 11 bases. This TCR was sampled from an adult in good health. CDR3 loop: CASSQTSGSNYEQYF. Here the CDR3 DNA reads TGTGCCAGCAGCCAAACTAGCGGGAGTAACTACGAGCAGTACTTC.